This T cell receptor (beta chain) appears in the sequencing data of a study of blood T cell repertoires in COVID-19. For the study at large: Italy, Spain and the United States were the sources of the convalescent and acute COVID-19 samples.

Recruits, aged roughly 18 to 100 years, lived in 20 to 30 US areas. Participant-given clinical history determined each cohort assignment. Original processing notes: Estimates of nucleated cell counts were drawn from the amplification of reference gene primers. Measured with immunoSEQ multiplex PCR; TCRdb has only the in-frame clones, and not every one. V and J calls and clone size are those listed in that table; D and trimming were worked out from the DNA. There are 180,000 or so clones in the sample; about 83% occur only once, and about 3.5% lies in the top ten. Trimming cost V 6 bases and J 3 bases, with 12 bases left between them. The CDR3 consists of 14 residues. The germline gives CDR1 MDHEN, CDR2 SYDVKM.

The sequencing input was PBMCs or T cells enriched from blood (not recorded which). This chain uses TRBV28 with TRBJ1-5; D remains unclear. The clonotype originates from a woman aged 50 to 60 in a cohort exposed to, infected with or recovered from COVID-19 (not recorded which). In DNA, the CDR3 is TGTGCCAGCAGCTCCGGGAGTCTCAATCAGCCCCAGCATTTT. Encoded protein: CASSSGSLNQPQHF.